The T cell receptor (beta chain) under discussion was sequenced for a study of CD8 T cells in ankylosing spondylitis. Construction of TCR beta libraries was performed using quantitative 5'-RACE with molecular barcodes. TCRdb re-called the 5' RACE reads with MiXCR, one entry per CDR3 protein. The table includes 450,000 or so distinct CDR3 sequences, more than 25% detected once. This CDR3 contains 14 residues. Trimming took off 7 bases at V and 6 bases at J, with 20 bases between the two ends. Germline CDR1 is SGHRS and CDR2 is YFSETQ. In regard to this clonotype: Its antigen remains unidentified.

Study-wide results and limits: In ankylosing spondylitis blood, a motif of seven to nine highly homologous TCR beta variants appeared characteristic. The clones that were linked to disease were reported to be significantly enriched in matched synovial fluid samples from ankylosing spondylitis patients. Reports of some motif variants in reactive arthritis synovial fluid and blood predate this one. The authors found the disease-linked clones to be CD8+ and relatively rare in peripheral blood.

The chain couples TRBV5-1 to TRBJ2-7, with D possibly being TRBD2 (5 bases). What was sequenced was blood, either unsorted or a sorted T cell fraction (not recorded which). This clonotype originated in a male donor with ankylosing spondylitis. The CDR3 coding sequence is TGCGCCAGCCGACTCGAGGGTGTTGTGCTCGAGCAGTACTTC. Its protein product is CASRLEGVVLEQYF. Full variable domain (missing parts from reference TRBV5-1 and TRBJ2-7): KAGVTQTPRYLIKTRGQQVTLSCSPISGHRSVSWYQQTPGQGLQFLFEYFSETQRNKGNFPGRFSGRQFSNSRSEMNVSTLELGDSALYLCASRLEGVVLEQYFGPGTRLTVT.